This T cell receptor (beta chain) was identified in a study of T-cell memory formation after mild COVID-19. MiXCR was run by TCRdb on the 5' RACE reads, yielding one entry per CDR3 protein. The sample shows hundreds of thousands of distinct CDR3 sequences, about a fifth of them seen only once. This clonotype was counted a few times. Its antigen is as yet unknown. Study-level points and caveats: CD8+ contracting clones occupied EMRA, while CD4+ ones occupied mainly CM and EM. Pre-infection memory carried some responding clones, suggesting that cross-reactive memory joined. Clones that contracted from day 15 to 85 had balanced CD4/CD8; later expanders were CD4+ biased.

After removal of 4 bases from V and 2 bases from J, the junction contained 6 bases not matched to a gene. This CDR3 is built from 16 residues. Germline V CDR1 and CDR2: SGDLS, YYNGEE. This receptor was taken from an adult woman who had mild COVID-19 (a few samples of this study predate the infection). Cell type and time point are not known. The chain carries TRBV9 and TRBJ2-2; TRBD2 aligns across 9 bases. The specimen sequenced was PBMCs or a T cell subset sorted from them (not recorded which). CDR3 nucleotides: TGTGCCAGCAGCAACGGACTAGCGTCAAACACCGGGGAGCTGTTTTTT. It encodes CASSNGLASNTGELFF.